This is a list of T cell receptor beta chains from one sample in a study of CD8+ T cells in alopecia areata. TCRdb keeps only in-frame clones here, not all; method: immunoSEQ multiplex PCR. The repertoire consists of approximately 99,000 clones, with approximately 59% occurring once and the leading ten covering 20%. The sequencing sample was made of CD8+ T cells sorted from blood. Source of these receptors: a human donor in good health. Each CDR3 is given without its conserved first and last residue. Size values are once, few and many counts, or a class for expanded clones, and some rows have none.

TRBV5-6	.	TRBJ1-4	ASSLAVGNRAEKLF
TRBV5-1	.	TRBJ2-5	ASSLWQPKETQY
TRBV29-1	few	TRBJ1-1	SVLPGQGPNTEAF
TRBV10-3	.	TRBJ2-3	AISVPGGLADTQY
TRBV6-6	.	TRBJ1-5	ASSYSAGVGSQPQH
TRBV6-1	few	TRBJ2-5	ASPSGTQETQY
TRBV25-1	few	TRBJ2-5	ASSEYLGRQRQETQY
TRBV27	once	TRBJ2-5	ASSTTPGLLETQY
TRBV4-1	.	TRBJ2-1	ASSQDPPDYNEQF
TRBV11-2	.	TRBJ2-7	ASSLRTGDYEQY
TRBV28	.	TRBJ2-1	ASTIISGGEQF
TRBV5-6	.	TRBJ1-1	ASREQGAGAEAF
TRBV2	few	TRBJ2-5	ASGGSGGAGQTQY
TRBV29-1	.	TRBJ1-2	SVMDTYGYT
TRBV5-6	.	TRBJ2-7	ASSFGGSYEQY
TRBV30	few	TRBJ2-7	AWSRGNYEQY
TRBV13	few	TRBJ2-7	ASSFQGRYYEQY
TRBV7-9	.	TRBJ2-5	ASSPWLTGGPQETQY
TRBV7-9	.	TRBJ1-5	ASSLGRSDQPQH
TRBV11-2	.	TRBJ1-2	ASSYEPGASDGYT
TRBV7-2	.	TRBJ2-7	ASSGSSYEQY
TRBV4-3	few	TRBJ2-5	ASSQTTGEEETQY
TRBV5-4	.	TRBJ1-2	ASSFNTAGSSYGYT
TRBV9	.	TRBJ2-7	ASSGLTYEQY
TRBV4-3	few	TRBJ2-1	ASSQTRLAGDNEQF
TRBV5-6	.	TRBJ1-6	ASSLAGYNSPLH
TRBV18	.	TRBJ2-7	ASSPRKGFSYEQY
TRBV5-6	.	TRBJ2-7	ASSLGQGSAYEQY
TRBV2	few	TRBJ1-4	ASSNRDRLNEKLF
TRBV6-5	.	TRBJ2-1	ASSEGLAINEQF
TRBV13	.	TRBJ2-7	ASSLSAIGLEASQY
TRBV2	.	TRBJ1-5	ASSEFVVSNQPQH
TRBV30	.	TRBJ2-3	AWSVPVTDTQY
TRBV28	.	TRBJ2-5	ASSLLGRDQETQY
TRBV29-1	.	TRBJ1-2	SVETDGNYGYT
TRBV13	.	TRBJ1-2	ASSLGPQGAGGYT
TRBV20-1	.	TRBJ2-3	SASVPDTQY